This is a list of T cell receptor beta chains from one sample in a study of post-analysis software for immune sequencing data. MiXCR, applied by TCRdb to the PCR reads, yields one record per CDR3 protein. The table records some 240,000 distinct CDR3 sequences, 36% of them present only once. The sample consisted of blood. The origin of the receptors is a girl under 18 with multiple sclerosis. Both conserved end residues are part of each CDR3. The order of the fields is CDR3 DNA, CDR3 protein, D gene, J gene, V gene, clone size. D genes are given only for firm matches. Size is omitted from some rows. Given values are once, few, many or a class for expanded clones.

TGTGCCAGCAGCCAAGATGGGACTAGCGGGGGGAATGAGCAGTTCTTC CASSQDGTSGGNEQFF TRBD2 TRBJ2-1 TRBV4-2 few
TGTGCCAGCAGCCACCCACGGGAGCCCCACACCGGGGAGCTGTTTTTT CASSHPREPHTGELFF NA TRBJ2-2 TRBV7-2 NA
TGTGCCAGCAGCACCGGGACCACTCTGAGTCGGTATTTT CASSTGTTLSRYF NA TRBJ2-3 TRBV28 NA
TGCGCCAGCAGCCAGGGCGGGGGTACTTCTGTGGACGAGCAGTACTTC CASSQGGGTSVDEQYF TRBD2 TRBJ2-7 TRBV5-1 many
TGTGCCACCGGAGGGGACAGGGGGCGGAATTCGCAGTATTTT CATGGDRGRNSQYF TRBD1 TRBJ2-3 TRBV6-5 NA
TGTGCCAGCAGCTTAGAGGGACTAGCGGAAAACATTCAGTACTTC CASSLEGLAENIQYF TRBD2 TRBJ2-4 TRBV7-9 many
TGTGCCAGCAGGGGACTAGCGTCAGATACGCAGTATTTT CASRGLASDTQYF TRBD2 TRBJ2-3 TRBV12-3/TRBV12-4 many
TGTGCCAGCAGCCAAGGCGTGGGCGAGCAGTTCTTC CASSQGVGEQFF NA TRBJ2-1 TRBV3-1 NA
TGTGCCACCAGCAGGGATCTTGAAGCGTTGGGTGAGCAGTTCTTC CATSRDLEALGEQFF NA TRBJ2-1 TRBV15 NA
TGTGCCATCAGTGAGTCGAGGGGGACCAACGTCCTGACTTTC CAISESRGTNVLTF NA TRBJ2-6 TRBV10-3 NA